The 32 T cell receptor beta chains reported below all come from one sample, sequenced in a study of response to subunit inactivated influenza vaccine. TCRdb re-analysed the RT-PCR reads in MiXCR, keeping a single row per CDR3 protein. Of about 830,000 distinct CDR3 sequences in the sample, 18% were seen once. The sequencing here drew on PBMCs from blood, taken around 5 days after vaccination. The receptor source for this set is a man aged 45 to 65 who received an inactivated influenza vaccine.

In its sample, this clonotype was seen a few times. This chain joins TRBV7-2 and TRBJ2-7; D perhaps matches TRBD2 (5 bases). Germline values: CDR1 SGHTA, CDR2 FQGNSA. The CDR3 spans 15 residues. V was trimmed by 1 base and J by 7 bases, leaving 17 bases between them. The CDR3 here is CASSLGGHDLREQYF. DNA for the CDR3: TGTGCCAGCAGCTTAGGAGGGCACGACCTTCGTGAGCAGTACTTC.

This chain links TRBV6-2 or TRBV6-3 with TRBJ1-6; D is possibly TRBD1 (5 bases). This CDR3 has 16 amino acids. The V gene lost 7 bases and the J gene lost 0 bases, with 13 bases spanning the gap. The germline CDR1 and CDR2 sequences are MNHEY and SVGEGT. The CDR3 nucleotides read TGTGCCAGCACCGAGGGGAGGAGCTCCTATAATTCACCCCTCCACTTT. It translates to CASTEGRSSYNSPLHF.

This clonotype was seen a few times. This CDR3 reads CSVRGGPLEAFF. The CDR3 coding sequence is TGCAGCGTTCGCGGGGGGCCACTCGAAGCTTTCTTT. The V call is TRBV29-1, the J call TRBJ1-1, with D tentatively TRBD1 (6 bases). Germline CDR1 is SQVTM and CDR2 is ANQGSEA. CDR3 length: 12 amino acids. V was clipped by 5 bases and J by 8 bases, with 15 bases between them.

A few counts support this clonotype. The J gene is TRBJ1-1, the V gene TRBV6-2 or TRBV6-3, with 7 bases aligning to TRBD1. Germline CDR1 MNHEY, CDR2 SVGEGT. This CDR3 contains 14 residues. V gave up 8 bases and J gave up 5 bases; unmatched junction bases: 11. CDR3 coding DNA: TGTGCCAGCGGAAACAGGCCAGGGGGGACTGAAGCTTTCTTT. Its protein product is CASGNRPGGTEAFF.

The chain couples TRBV5-1 to TRBJ2-1; D not resolved. Germline V CDR1 and CDR2: SGHRS, YFSETQ. The length of the CDR3 is 14 residues. Trimming shortened V by 0 bases and J by 10 bases, and 14 bases separated the two germline ends. CDR3 sequence: CASSLGTGGMEQFF. The CDR3 coding sequence is TGCGCCAGCAGCTTGGGGACCGGCGGTATGGAGCAGTTCTTC.

The count of this clonotype is one. This chain uses TRBV7-2 with TRBJ1-2; 7 bases agree with TRBD1. The germline V gene encodes CDR1 SGHTA and CDR2 FQGNSA. This CDR3 has 13 residues. Trimming at V came to 5 bases and at J to 5 bases, leaving 5 bases not matched to a gene. CDR3 DNA: TGTGCCAGCAGCCGGGACAGTAGATATGGCTACACCTTC. Translation gives CASSRDSRYGYTF. Supplemented by reference TRBV7-2 and TRBJ1-2, the full variable domain reads GAGVSQSPSNKVTEKGKDVELRCDPISGHTALYWYRQSLGQGLEFLIYFQGNSAPDKSGLPSDRFSAERTGGSVSTLTIQRTQQEDSAVYLCASSRDSRYGYTFGSGTRLTVV.

The genes are TRBV6-2 or TRBV6-3 and TRBJ2-5; D is possibly TRBD2 (5 bases). The CDR3 consists of 13 residues. Germline values: CDR1 MNHEY, CDR2 SVGEGT. Trimming took off 4 bases at V and 2 bases at J, with 8 bases between the two ends. DNA of the CDR3: TGTGCCAGCAGTTGGGAGTATCAAGAGACCCAGTACTTC. This gives the protein CASSWEYQETQYF.

The chain combines TRBV27 with TRBJ2-1, with D perhaps matching TRBD1 (6 bases). Trimming left V 2 bases short and J 4 bases short, with 15 bases between. This CDR3 has 16 amino acids. Germline CDR1 MNHEY, CDR2 SMNVEV (reference sequence). CDR3 nucleotides: TGTGCCAGCAGTTTAAGGTATCCAGGGGATTACAATGAGCAGTTCTTC. It specifies CASSLRYPGDYNEQFF.

The table lists this clonotype with a few counts. The chain links TRBV2 to TRBJ2-2; 9 bases match TRBD1. CDR1 is SNHLY and CDR2 is FYNNEI in the germline V gene. The CDR3 consists of 13 residues. With 9 bases clipped from V and 7 bases from J, the junction kept 6 bases outside the gene matches. CDR3 coding DNA: TGTGCCAGTACACAGGGGGCAGGCGGGGAGCTGTTTTTT. As protein: CASTQGAGGELFF. The full variable domain, with the rest looked up from reference TRBV2 and TRBJ2-2, is EPEVTQTPSHQVTQMGQEVILRCVPISNHLYFYWYRQILGQKVEFLVSFYNNEISEKSEIFDDQFSVERPDGSNFTLKIRSTKLEDSAMYFCASTQGAGGELFFGEGSRLTVL.

The chain links TRBV6-2 or TRBV6-3 to TRBJ2-5, with D unclear. The length of the CDR3 is 11 residues. V shed 8 bases and J shed 5 bases, with 9 bases lying between them. Germline CDR1 reads MNHEY; CDR2 reads SVGEGT. CDR3 sequence: CASGDLETQYF. The CDR3 coding sequence is TGTGCCAGCGGTGACTTGGAGACCCAGTACTTC.

This clonotype was counted a few times. The chain is built from TRBV3-1 and TRBJ2-1; either TRBD1 or TRBD2 may fit D (6 bases each). CDR3 size: 14 residues. Germline CDR1 and CDR2: LGHDT and YNNKEL (reference sequence). V was pared by 1 base and J by 9 bases, with 13 bases between. CDR3 sequence: CASSQGSGGGEQFF. For the CDR3, the DNA is TGTGCCAGCAGCCAAGGATCCGGGGGCGGTGAGCAGTTCTTC.

The V gene is TRBV20-1, the J gene TRBJ2-1, with TRBD2 matching over 8 bases. V lost 3 bases, J lost 6 bases, and 16 bases stayed unmatched. In germline, CDR1 is DFQATT, CDR2 SNEGSKA (reference sequence). There are 17 residues in the CDR3. CDR3 residues: CSARGGRRAGVSNEQFF. CDR3 bases: TGCAGTGCTAGGGGGGGGAGGCGAGCGGGAGTTTCCAATGAGCAGTTCTTC.

This clonotype was counted many times. CDR3 sequence (DNA): TGCAGCGTTGAAGGCAGGGCCGATGAGACCCAGTACTTC. As protein: CSVEGRADETQYF. The chain couples TRBV29-1 to TRBJ2-5; TRBD1 is a possible D gene (5 bases). Trimming took off 1 base at V and 5 bases at J, with 11 bases between the two ends. The germline CDR1 and CDR2 sequences are SQVTM and ANQGSEA. This CDR3 region has 13 residues. Together with reference TRBV29-1 and TRBJ2-5, the CDR3 gives the full variable domain: SAVISQKPSRDICQRGTSLTIQCQVDSQVTMMFWYRQQPGQSLTLIATANQGSEATYESGFVIDKFPISRPNLTFSTLTVSNMSPEDSSIYLCSVEGRADETQYFGPGTRLLVL.

This clonotype was counted a few times. The J gene is TRBJ2-2, the V gene TRBV5-1, with D possibly being TRBD1 (7 bases). The germline gives CDR1 SGHRS, CDR2 YFSETQ. This CDR3 comprises 16 residues. The V gene lost 4 bases and the J gene lost 5 bases, with 18 bases spanning the gap. CDR3 protein: CASSPGGTGRTGELFF. The CDR3 nucleotides read TGCGCCAGCAGCCCAGGGGGGACTGGGAGGACCGGGGAGCTGTTTTTT.

V and J are TRBV9 and TRBJ2-5, with D perhaps TRBD1 or TRBD2 (7 bases each). This CDR3 contains 14 residues. Germline V gene data show CDR1 as SGDLS and CDR2 as YYNGEE. Trimming cost V 3 bases and J 4 bases, with 13 bases left between them. DNA of the CDR3: TGTGCCAGCAGCGCCGCAGGGGGGGCAGAGACCCAGTACTTC. Residues: CASSAAGGAETQYF.

The chain carries TRBV4-3 and TRBJ2-3; TRBD2 is a possible D gene (6 bases). CDR3 length: 15 amino acids. Germline V gene lookup returns CDR1 LGHNA and CDR2 YSLEER. V was pared by 3 bases and J by 4 bases, with 14 bases between. This CDR3 reads CASSQDRGGPDTQYF. The CDR3 coding sequence is TGCGCCAGCAGCCAGGATCGGGGAGGTCCAGATACGCAGTATTTT.

The sample holds a few counts of this clonotype. The gene calls are TRBV20-1 and TRBJ1-1, with 10 nucleotides matching TRBD1. J gave up 8 bases and V 0 bases, and 6 bases lay outside the gene matches. Germline lookup yields CDR1 DFQATT and CDR2 SNEGSKA (reference sequence). CDR3 length: 14 amino acids. CDR3 DNA: TGCAGTGCTAGAGAGATTGGGACAGGGGAAGAAGCTTTCTTT. It specifies CSAREIGTGEEAFF.

This clonotype was found a few times. The CDR3 loop is CSPGTGVGEQFF. The CDR3 nucleotides read TGCAGCCCCGGAACGGGCGTGGGTGAGCAGTTCTTC. J is TRBJ2-1 and V is TRBV20-1, with D unresolved. Germline lookup yields CDR1 DFQATT and CDR2 SNEGSKA (reference sequence). The CDR3 has 12 residues.

This clonotype was counted only a few times. The chain uses TRBV12-3 or TRBV12-4 and TRBJ2-7; TRBD1 is a possible D gene (6 bases). This CDR3 is 13 amino acids long. V lost 1 base and J lost 7, with 11 bases in between. The CDR3 region has the DNA TGTGCCAGCAGTTTAGGGTCAGGGGCGGAGCAGTACTTC. Translating it yields CASSLGSGAEQYF.

The V call is TRBV6-1, the J call TRBJ2-7; maybe TRBD1 (5 bases). The CDR3 has 15 amino acids. V dropped 8 bases and J dropped 0 bases, with 17 bases sitting between them. Germline CDR1 reads MNHNS; CDR2 reads SASEGT. Written as DNA, the CDR3 is TGTGCCAGCCAGGACACACTCAATCTCTCCTACGAGCAGTACTTC. Translated: CASQDTLNLSYEQYF.

CDR3 loop: CSVEEQAGRGRAFF. In nucleotides, the CDR3 is TGCAGCGTTGAAGAGCAGGCAGGGCGAGGGAGAGCTTTCTTT. The chain has TRBV29-1 and TRBJ1-1; TRBD1 might be the D (5 bases). The CDR3 is 14 residues long. Trimming pared 0 bases from V and 10 bases from J, leaving 18 bases between. Per the germline V gene, CDR1 is SQVTM and CDR2 is ANQGSEA.

The V call is TRBV4-2, the J call TRBJ1-2, with D maybe TRBD1 (5 bases). The CDR3 length is 14 residues. Germline CDR1 LGHNA, CDR2 YNFKEQ. The ends were cut back, 3 bases at V and 4 bases at J, with 12 bases in the middle. The CDR3 nucleotides read TGTGCCAGCAGCCAGGGGCAGCGATTCTATGGCTACACCTTC. It encodes CASSQGQRFYGYTF.

The chain employs TRBV10-3 and TRBJ2-7; D ambiguous. Germline CDR1 is ENHRY and CDR2 is SYGVKD. The V end lost 2 bases, the J end lost 0 bases, and 5 bases lay between the germline ends. This CDR3 region has 13 residues. The CDR3 sequence is CAISETTSYEQYF. The CDR3 bases are TGTGCCATCAGTGAGACTACCTCCTACGAGCAGTACTTC.

The table lists this clonotype with a few counts. The J gene is TRBJ2-1, the V gene TRBV29-1; D tentatively fits TRBD1 or TRBD2 (7 bases each). Trimming pared 5 bases from V and 9 bases from J, leaving 11 bases between. The length of the CDR3 is 11 residues. Germline-derived CDR1 and CDR2 are SQVTM and ANQGSEA. This CDR3 reads CSVIRGGEQFF. CDR3 bases: TGCAGCGTTATCAGGGGGGGTGAGCAGTTCTTC.

This clonotype has more than one count but fewer than ten. The chain combines TRBV11-2 with TRBJ2-1; 9 bases line up with TRBD1. J gave up 0 bases and V 1 base, and 13 bases lay outside the gene matches. The CDR3 loop spans 20 amino acids. CDR1 and CDR2 from the germline V gene are SGHAT and FQNNGV. The CDR3 is CASSLVRWGTGQSSYNEQFF. CDR3 DNA: TGTGCCAGCAGCTTAGTTCGCTGGGGGACAGGGCAGTCCTCCTACAATGAGCAGTTCTTC.

This chain links TRBV10-3 with TRBJ2-2; maybe TRBD2 (6 bases). Trimming pared 3 bases from V and 6 bases from J, leaving 14 bases between. CDR1 ENHRY and CDR2 SYGVKD come from the germline V gene. The CDR3 spans 15 residues. CDR3 sequence (DNA): TGTGCCATCAGTGACTCTGCAGGCGGGGCCGGGGAGCTGTTTTTT. It is translated as CAISDSAGGAGELFF.

This clonotype was seen ten or more times. The V gene is TRBV12-3 or TRBV12-4, the J gene TRBJ1-1; no reliable D call. Trimming stripped 1 base from V and 4 bases from J, with 10 bases between. This CDR3 region has 14 residues. In nucleotides, the CDR3 is TGTGCCAGCAGTTTAGGGAGCAGGACCACTGAAGCTTTCTTT. It specifies CASSLGSRTTEAFF.

This clonotype was observed a few times. The chain employs TRBV7-3 and TRBJ2-1; D possibly corresponds to TRBD1 (6 bases). Trimming took off 5 bases at V and 4 bases at J, with 15 bases between the two ends. The CDR3 has 15 residues. From germline, CDR1 is SGHTA and CDR2 FQGTGA. The CDR3: CASSPSRGPYNEQFF. Written as DNA, the CDR3 is TGTGCCAGCAGCCCTAGCAGGGGCCCATACAATGAGCAGTTCTTC.

This clonotype has a count of ten or more. V and J are TRBV6-1 and TRBJ2-1, with TRBD2 matching 7 bases. CDR1 and CDR2 from the germline V gene are MNHNS and SASEGT. The CDR3 is 15 residues long. V dropped 6 bases and J dropped 1; count of bases not matched to a gene: 6. CDR3 sequence (DNA): TGTGCCAGCAGGGTCGCTAGCGGTTCCTACAATGAGCAGTTCTTC. This translates into CASRVASGSYNEQFF.

The CDR3 DNA reads TGTGCCAGCAGTGAGGGACTAGCGGGAGAGGCCGAGCAGTACTTC. Amino acids: CASSEGLAGEAEQYF. The chain has TRBV6-1 and TRBJ2-7; TRBD2 matches 14 bases. Per the germline V gene, CDR1 is MNHNS and CDR2 is SASEGT. V trimming: 3 bases; J trimming: 6 bases; junction bases outside the gene matches: 4. The CDR3 is 15 amino acids.

This chain uses TRBV24-1 with TRBJ2-2; possibly TRBD1 for D (6 bases). V was trimmed by 10 bases and J by 0 bases, leaving 11 bases between them. The V gene's germline CDR1 is KGHDR and CDR2 SFDVKD. This CDR3 comprises 14 residues. The CDR3 spells CATRDTSNTGELFF. Written as DNA, the CDR3 is TGTGCCACGAGGGACACATCGAACACCGGGGAGCTGTTTTTT.

This chain uses TRBV21-1 with TRBJ2-7; the tabulated D call, TRBD1, remains unverified against the DNA. TRBV21-1 has pseudogene status. The CDR3 extends over 16 amino acids. CDR3 sequence: CASSRCSRDTTYEQYF. DNA of the CDR3: TGTGCCAGCAGCAGGTGCTCTCGGGACACAACCTACGAGCAGTACTTC.